The 18 T cell receptor beta chains in this list originate from one sample, sequenced in a study of blood T cell repertoires in COVID-19. The protocol was immunoSEQ multiplex PCR, while the TCRdb copy is restricted to in-frame clones and leaves out a portion. The sample lists about 220,000 clones; 80% to 85% were seen once. The sequencing input was peripheral blood. The receptor source for this set is a human donor in a cohort sampled during active COVID-19.

J is TRBJ2-6 and V is TRBV5-1; tentatively, D is TRBD1 (5 bases). The CDR3 is made up of 17 amino acids. The ends were cut back, 0 bases at V and 1 base at J, with 11 bases in the middle. Germline-derived CDR1 and CDR2 are SGHRS and YFSETQ. The CDR3 reads CASSLGGATSGANVLTF. CDR3 nucleotide sequence: TGCGCCAGCAGCTTGGGGGGCGCAACGTCTGGGGCCAACGTCCTGACTTTC.

The rearrangement joins TRBV7-9 to TRBJ1-2; 7 bases align to TRBD1. The CDR3 contains 12 residues. J was trimmed by 8 bases and V by 5 bases; bases with no gene match: 5. The germline CDR1 and CDR2 sequences are SEHNR and FQNEAQ (reference sequence). CDR3 residues: CASSADRDGYTF. The CDR3 DNA reads as TGTGCCAGCAGCGCCGACAGGGACGGCTACACCTTC.

V usage is TRBV28 and J usage is TRBJ2-7; 9 bases fit TRBD1. Losses at the gene ends were 2 bases for V and 4 bases for J; bases not matched to a gene: 6. The CDR3 contains 15 residues. Per the germline V gene, CDR1 is MDHEN and CDR2 is SYDVKM. CDR3 in amino acids: CASSLGGQGRYEQYF. The CDR3 coding sequence is TGTGCCAGCAGTTTAGGGGGACAGGGTAGGTACGAGCAGTACTTC. Full variable domain (rest looked up from reference TRBV28 and TRBJ2-7): DVKVTQSSRYLVKRTGEKVFLECVQDMDHENMFWYRQDPGLGLRLIYFSYDVKMKEKGDIPEGYSVSREKKERFSLILESASTNQTSMYLCASSLGGQGRYEQYFGPGTRLTVT.

The V call is TRBV28, the J call TRBJ2-3; D perhaps matches TRBD2 (6 bases). The length of the CDR3 is 15 residues. The V gene lost 8 bases and the J gene lost 1 base, with 16 bases spanning the gap. Germline CDR1 is MDHEN and CDR2 is SYDVKM. The chain's CDR3 is CASLTLGSRTDTQYF. CDR3 DNA: TGTGCCAGCTTGACACTCGGGAGCCGCACAGATACGCAGTATTTT.

This chain connects TRBV12-3 or TRBV12-4 to TRBJ1-2; TRBD1 is a possible D gene (5 bases). V was pared by 4 bases and J by 5 bases, with 8 bases between. The CDR3 totals 12 residues. Written as DNA, the CDR3 is TGTGCCAGCAGTTCAACAGGATATGGCTACACCTTC. This gives the protein CASSSTGYGYTF.

There are a few counts of this clone. Written as DNA, the CDR3 is TGTGCCAGCAGCGAGACTGGGTTATACAATGAGCAGTTCTTC. Amino acid sequence: CASSETGLYNEQFF. The gene calls are TRBV9 and TRBJ2-1; no definite D call. Germline V gene data show CDR1 as SGDLS and CDR2 as YYNGEE. Trimming cost V 3 bases and J 4 bases, with 11 bases left between them. The CDR3 runs 14 residues.

This clone has a single count. V usage is TRBV5-1 and J usage is TRBJ1-1; 11 bases are a match to TRBD1. The V gene's germline CDR1 is SGHRS and CDR2 YFSETQ. This CDR3 has 14 amino acids. Unmatched junction bases numbered 3, after V lost 4 bases and J lost 4 bases. The CDR3 loop is CASSTGTGGTEAFF. The CDR3 region has the DNA TGCGCCAGCAGCACCGGGACAGGGGGCACTGAAGCTTTCTTT.

The J gene is TRBJ2-3, the V gene TRBV7-2; 7 bases align to TRBD1. Trimming removed 5 bases from V and 1 base from J; junction bases left unmatched: 3. Germline-derived CDR1 and CDR2 are SGHTA and FQGNSA. The CDR3 runs 14 residues. CDR3 coding DNA: TGTGCCAGCAGCCGGGACAGCCGCACAGATACGCAGTATTTT. It yields the protein CASSRDSRTDTQYF.

The chain joins TRBV4-1 to TRBJ2-7; 8 bases match TRBD2. There are 15 residues in the CDR3. Germline V gene data show CDR1 as MGHRA and CDR2 as YSYEKL. V lost 2 bases and J lost 2; bases outside the gene matches: 5. The CDR3 nucleotides are TGCGCCAGCAGCCAACTTCTAGCGGGTACCTACGAGCAGTACTTC. As protein: CASSQLLAGTYEQYF.

The chain has TRBV7-8 and TRBJ2-5, with 7 bases aligning to TRBD1. The CDR3 totals 15 residues. Germline V gene data show CDR1 as SGHVS and CDR2 as FQNEAQ. V gave up 5 bases and J gave up 1 base; unmatched junction bases: 7. The CDR3 region is CASSKTTGAQETQYF. The CDR3 region has the DNA TGTGCCAGCAGCAAAACAACAGGGGCCCAAGAGACCCAGTACTTC.

V gene TRBV27 combines with J gene TRBJ2-7; 7 bases are shared with TRBD2. The length of the CDR3 is 14 residues. The ends lost 5 bases at V and 1 base at J; junction bases unmatched: 5. Germline values: CDR1 MNHEY, CDR2 SMNVEV (reference sequence). The CDR3 DNA reads as TGTGCCAGCAGTCGGGAGGCCTGGTCCTACGAGCAGTACTTC. Its protein is CASSREAWSYEQYF.

This chain links TRBV3-1 (or the pseudogene TRBV3-2) with TRBJ2-1; TRBD2 aligns across 7 bases. The junction had 4 bases not matched to a gene; V was cut back by 1 base and J by 1 base. Germline values: CDR1 LGHDT, CDR2 YNNKEL (reference sequence). This CDR3 spans 16 amino acids. CDR3 coding DNA: TGTGCCAGCAGCCAAGGGTGGCGGGAGTCCTACAATGAGCAGTTCTTC. Protein sequence: CASSQGWRESYNEQFF.

The chain's CDR3 is CASSAGLANTEAFF. CDR3 nucleotide sequence: TGTGCCAGCAGCGCCGGGTTAGCGAACACTGAAGCTTTCTTT. The V call is TRBV5-5, the J call TRBJ1-1; the D is unclear. CDR3 length: 14 residues. Germline CDR1 reads SGHKS; CDR2 reads YYEKEE (reference sequence). V lost 4 bases, J lost 1 base, and 11 bases lay in between.

This clone showed up just once. V is TRBV15 and J is TRBJ2-5; D perhaps matches TRBD2 (5 bases). V gave up 3 bases and J gave up 0 bases, with 11 bases separating them. From germline, CDR1 is LNHNV and CDR2 YYDKDF (reference sequence). This CDR3 region has 15 residues. CDR3: CATSRTLAYQETQYF. The CDR3 DNA is TGTGCCACCAGCAGGACTTTAGCGTACCAAGAGACCCAGTACTTC.

With regard to this clone: A read error may account for a junction end that differs from germline. V is TRBV28 and J is TRBJ2-7; maybe TRBD1 (6 bases). The germline V gene encodes CDR1 MDHEN and CDR2 SYDVKM. The CDR3 length is 12 residues. CDR3 DNA sequence: TGTGCCAGCAGATTATCTAGGGGGGAGCAGTACTTC. It translates to CASRLSRGEQYF.

The chain carries TRBV3-1 (or the pseudogene TRBV3-2) and TRBJ2-7; D is unclear. Germline V gene sequence: CDR1 LGHDT, CDR2 YNNKEL (reference sequence). This CDR3 contains 13 residues. Trimming pared 1 base from V and 5 bases from J, leaving 9 bases between. The CDR3, as DNA: TGTGCCAGCAGCCAAGTTGAGCGTAACGAGCAGTACTTC. This encodes CASSQVERNEQYF.

The rearrangement links TRBV5-4 to TRBJ1-1, with a possible D match to TRBD1 (6 bases). Germline loops: CDR1 SGHNT, CDR2 YYREEE (reference sequence). The V end lost 0 bases, the J end lost 5 bases, and 14 bases lay between the germline ends. The length of the CDR3 is 15 residues. Written as DNA, the CDR3 is TGTGCCAGCAGCTTGGCCGGGGGGCGTTATACTGAAGCTTTCTTT. This encodes CASSLAGGRYTEAFF.

The CDR3 DNA reads TGCGCCAGCAGCTTCGCAGGGACAGGTGAAAAACTGTTTTTT. Translated: CASSFAGTGEKLFF. The chain has TRBV5-1 and TRBJ1-4; 8 bases are shared with TRBD1. Unmatched junction bases numbered 4, after V lost 2 bases and J lost 7 bases. CDR1 is SGHRS and CDR2 is YFSETQ in the germline V gene. CDR3 size: 14 residues.